This T cell receptor (beta chain) was recovered during a study of CD8 T cells in Susac syndrome. TCR beta was sequenced from blood CD8+ and CD4+ T cells. Random hexamers served to reverse transcribe about 0.45 to 1 ug RNA. A multiplex approach, immunoSEQ multiplex PCR, amplified TCR beta CDR3 across 54 Vbeta and 13 Jbeta. A single record per CDR3 protein comes from TCRdb applying MiXCR to the immunoSEQ multiplex PCR reads. Of 84,000 or so distinct CDR3 sequences in the sample, nearly 95% were seen once. What was sequenced was CD8+ T cells from PBMCs. This sequence originates from a human donor with Susac syndrome.

CDR3 residues: CASSLTSGGGHEQFF. Here the CDR3 DNA reads TGTGCCAGCAGCTTAACTAGCGGGGGAGGCCATGAGCAGTTCTTC. J is TRBJ2-1 and V is TRBV6-6, with 11 bases identical to TRBD2. The CDR3 has 15 amino acids. J lost 8 bases, V lost 6 bases, and 9 bases had no gene match. Germline-derived CDR1 and CDR2 are MNHNY and SVGAGI (reference sequence).